The clone carrying this TCR beta chain was observed a handful of times. This specimen comes from a study of PD-L1 blockade in urothelial cancer. Profiling relied on immunoSEQ multiplex PCR, and the TCRdb table lists in-frame clones only, not all of them. The sample consists of tens of thousands of clones, over 80% of them appearing once. Per germline, CDR1 SGHVS and CDR2 FQNEAQ. The CDR3 extends over 14 amino acids. Trimming took 5 bases from V and 7 from J, leaving 12 bases between them. The time point: pretreatment peripheral blood. The source was PBMCs, collected around atezolizumab (anti-PD-L1) treatment. The sequence was obtained from a man aged 55-75 years with urothelial cancer. The genes are TRBV7-8 and TRBJ1-6; no clear D gene. The CDR3 coding sequence is TGTGCCAGCAGCCAGAGGGATCACAATTCACCCCTCCACTTT. This sequence encodes CASSQRDHNSPLHF.